This T cell receptor (beta chain) was recovered during a study of T cell responses to AZD1222 COVID-19 vaccine. For this clone: Its specificity is unknown.

Only in-frame clones appear in the TCRdb table, and some are missing; sequencing was by immunoSEQ multiplex PCR. The data show roughly 160,000 clones, 90% to 95% seen once. Study-wide findings and caveats: Donors were largely white British and mainly female; clonal diversity was possibly underestimated. The span of vaccine-associated CD4 TCRs extended across spike, with dominance at 160-218 and 743-854. A reported finding is that nearly half of spike-specific TCRs target unmutated variant regions.

There are 15 residues in the CDR3. Germline lookup yields CDR1 PRHDT and CDR2 FYEKMQ (reference sequence). Trimming stripped 5 bases from V and 6 bases from J, with 20 bases between. This material consisted of peripheral blood, taken on day 0 of MenACWY control vaccination. This chain joins TRBV13 and TRBJ2-7; TRBD1 or TRBD2 may be the D gene (5 bases each). This sequence was found in an adult in good health. Here the CDR3 reads CASSPPQGLGSEQYF. The CDR3 DNA follows: TGTGCCAGCAGCCCCCCCCAGGGTTTGGGGAGCGAGCAGTACTTC.